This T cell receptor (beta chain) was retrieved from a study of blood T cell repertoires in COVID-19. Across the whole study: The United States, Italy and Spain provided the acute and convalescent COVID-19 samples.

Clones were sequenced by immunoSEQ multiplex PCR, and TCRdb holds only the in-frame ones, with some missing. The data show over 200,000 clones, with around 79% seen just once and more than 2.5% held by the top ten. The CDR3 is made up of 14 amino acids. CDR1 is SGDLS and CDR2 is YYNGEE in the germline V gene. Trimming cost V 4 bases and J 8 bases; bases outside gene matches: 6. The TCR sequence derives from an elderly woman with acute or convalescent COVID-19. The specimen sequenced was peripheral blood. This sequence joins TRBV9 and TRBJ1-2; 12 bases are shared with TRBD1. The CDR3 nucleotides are TGTGCCAGCAGCTCCGGGACAGGGGGCAGAGGCTACACCTTC. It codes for CASSSGTGGRGYTF.